What follows is one TCR beta chain and its context. The antigen this receptor binds is unknown. No much larger clone exists at a distance of one base, and base qualities are not known. This record belongs to a study of cytomegalovirus exposure and HLA in healthy donors (dated by TCRdb to 2017 to 2019). Study-level background: An earlier analysis of 587 of the donors reported approximately 280 Gb of sequence data and around 100 million unique TCR beta sequences obtained from about 180 million T cells. Approximately 310 gigabases of sequencing data and 70 million to 85 million unique TCR sequences were included in an early release covering around 600 HLA-typed donors. Of the roughly 400 genotyped donors, around 81% fell in the genetic ancestry cluster associated with self-reported Caucasian donors. The study was designed to test whether signatures of past pathogen exposure could be identified by cataloging public T cell receptors. The T cell repertoires of 666 subjects were profiled by immunosequencing and related to cytomegalovirus serostatus. In addition to the first cohort of about 650 subjects, a separate validation cohort of 100 to 150 different subjects was used. To predict cytomegalovirus infection status, the study brought together high-throughput TCR immunosequencing, statistical association of individual TCRs with disease status, and machine learning. To study patterns of TCR occurrence, a later analysis re-analyzed previously published TCR beta repertoires from several hundred donors and added high-resolution HLA genotyping. Rather than using new phenotypic data, the later analysis identified candidate immune exposures from TCR beta sequences and from how often those sequences occurred across donors. An earlier analysis of 587 of the donors used high-throughput TCR beta sequencing to judge whether each TCR beta V gene segment behaved as functional or pseudogenic. Donor age, sex, ethnicity and CMV serostatus were compiled together with the repertoire data. In a later genetic analysis, genome-wide SNP genotypes for about 55% of the roughly 670 donors were used, and that subset was treated as a discovery cohort. All discovery cohort repertoires had been generated on a single sequencing platform. Both class I and class II loci were covered by HLA typing, at four-digit resolution. The number of typed donors differed by locus: roughly 620-640 for A, B, C, DRB1 and DQB1; some 500 for DQA1; approximately 600 for DPA1; and some 450 for DPB1. Roughly 5 DR-DQ haplotypes were treated as single units for association and clustering because of strong linkage in the cohort. Among 300 to 500 genotyped donors of the cohort, an average of around 240,000 unique TCR beta nucleotide sequences was sequenced per donor, of which 15% to 20% were non-productive.

The paper as a whole reports these results and caveats: A few of the identified cytomegalovirus-associated TCR beta chains were confirmed in vitro to be specific for cytomegalovirus antigens. While some public TCRs were present in many individuals, most TCR sequences turned up only very rarely across donors. In the study, about 150 TCR beta chains were listed as associated with cytomegalovirus. In a later analysis, HLA-associated TCR beta chains showed more clonal expansion and lower generation probabilities than non-associated chains that were equally common. A further reported finding was that TCR beta sequences accurately predicted the HLA-A and HLA-B alleles for most subjects in the first cohort. A later genetic analysis associated a missense DCLRE1C variant with V-gene and J-gene trimming of TCR beta chains, and an independent cohort replicated the association. Linkage disequilibrium might explain the correlated functional status among segregating V segments, but an unknown experimental factor could not be ruled out. Sequencing depth was assumed to be roughly uniform across donors in the presence/absence analyses, though that assumption may not hold. In a later analysis, several top co-occurrence clusters were reported to appear linked to parvovirus B19, influenza, CMV and Epstein-Barr virus. A cluster of highly shared sequence variants was judged likely to represent a technical artifact of the sequencing pipeline. Because the 87-base-pair reads could not distinguish some IMGT-functional V segments, including TRBV6-2 and TRBV6-3, those segments were excluded. In a later analysis, TCR association rates were found to vary across HLA loci, with the most associated TCRs seen for DRB1 alleles and the fewest for HLA-C alleles. According to the authors, the approach could potentially be generalized to other disease states and immunological phenotypes. According to a later genetic analysis, donors in an Asian-associated ancestry cluster had fewer N-insertions in productive TCRs than the approximately 670-donor mean. According to a later analysis, most CMV-associated TCR beta chains appeared to be HLA-restricted, and the HLA associations seemed to be driven largely by CMV exposure. Because counts were too low, around 17 rarely observed V segments, including chromosome 9 orphons, were left out of the earlier analysis of a few hundred of the donors. Because HLA typing was missing for some donors at each locus, association tests included only the typed subset. In an earlier analysis of roughly 560 of the donors, most TCR beta V segments were observed in productive rearrangements about 87% or about 30% of the time, broadly matching IMGT annotations. When HLA alleles, especially DR and DQ, strongly co-occurred, attributing TCR associations to individual alleles was difficult. At a false discovery rate of 0.05, a later analysis linked approximately 18,000 TCR beta sequences to specific HLA alleles. The classifier was reported to diagnose cytomegalovirus status with high specificity and sensitivity in both the original cohort and the validation cohort. Immune exposure information for the cohort was limited to CMV serostatus. The cohort was sequenced for TCR beta chains only, and without alpha or paired-chain data the features that could be detected were limited.

The CDR3 holds 18 amino acids from the cysteine to the phenylalanine. Only CDR3 DNA remains: 54 bases, in frame from the first base. Trimming at the junction amounts to 2 bases on V and 2 bases on J, and the germline ends lie 21 bases apart. The germline V gene specifies SGHDT as CDR1 and YYEEEE as CDR2. Library generation was performed with the immunoSEQ multiplex PCR assay. For the multiplex PCR, a mixture combining 60 forward primers for TCR Vbeta segments and 13 reverse primers for TCR Jbeta segments was used. The CDR3 region of rearranged TCR beta genes was amplified from genomic DNA with a multiplex PCR assay. On the Illumina HiSeq System, the amplified TCR beta libraries were sequenced as 87-base-pair reads. The study's own analysis went as follows. Across the 670 or so repertoires, a later analysis counted 60 million to 90 million unique TCR beta chains, some 11 million of which were shared by at least two donors. A nearest-neighbor algorithm error-corrected the raw reads and collapsed the reads into unique sequences, merging closely related sequences to remove PCR and sequencing errors. CDR3 sequences were aligned to IMGT reference sequences to assign V, D and J gene segments. For a sequence to be retained, a match of at least six nucleotides was required to both a V gene segment and a J gene segment. A rearrangement counted as productive if the CDR3 had no stop codons and remained in frame with V and J, and every other rearrangement counted as non-productive. CDR3 was defined according to IMGT convention as the region running from the second conserved V-encoded cysteine to the conserved J-encoded phenylalanine. The earlier analysis of 500 to 650 of the donors excluded any sequence lacking an unambiguous match to a single V gene segment. An earlier analysis of several hundred of the donors classified V segments as functional when productive rearrangements were above 56.7% and as segregating when the standard deviation between donors was above 5%. To diagnose cytomegalovirus status from the catalog of TCR beta chain sequences, a statistical classification framework was built. A later analysis assigned V and J genes by comparing TCR nucleotide sequences with IMGT/GENE-DB human TR gene sequences. Using the TCRdist pipeline, a later analysis assigned CDR3 sequences along with most-parsimonious VDJ recombination scenarios. In a later analysis, each TCR beta chain was defined by its CDR3 amino acid sequence together with its V-gene family, and reads lacking a unique V-gene family were excluded. In a later analysis, around 650 highly shared, low-generation-probability nucleotide sequences were removed to address suspected cross-contamination and a sequencing artifact. A later analysis calculated a clonal expansion index for each public chain from normalized within-repertoire ranks of inferred template counts. Generation probabilities in a later analysis came from a VDJ recombination model fitted to out-of-frame rearrangements, and those results were checked against IGoR. In a later analysis, hypergeometric tests were used to score TCR-TCR, TCR-HLA and TCR-CMV co-occurrence, with a repertoire-size bias correction applied to TCR pairs. A later analysis estimated false discovery rates by permuting HLA or CMV assignments 20 times. In a later analysis, co-occurring TCRs were grouped using DBSCAN, with TCRdist sequence similarity added in when clustering inside HLA-allele-positive subsets. For co-occurrence clustering, repertoires with fewer than 30,000 or more than 120,000 public chains were excluded, along with four to six repertoires with anomalous nucleotide sharing. TCRdb carries this immuneACCESS record with in-frame sequences only. Its versions omit some clonotypes, under half of them owing to an unresolved V gene in the studies checked, with the rest unexplained. The V and J calls and clone size are taken from that table; D and trimming were inferred from the DNA. This sample lists about 180,000 clones; around three quarters were detected once. About 2.5% of the sample rests with the top ten.

The cohort consisted of approximately 670 healthy bone marrow donors. At the time of sampling, every cohort member was nominally healthy, though immune exposures that went unrecorded were likely present. The donor was CMV seropositive and was included in the group of approximately 300 seropositive cohort members. A peripheral blood sample was provided by each donor, and peripheral blood mononuclear cells were used for TCR beta sequencing. Genomic DNA was extracted from the blood cell samples with the Qiagen DNeasy Blood Extraction Kit. Rearrangement joined TRBV5-6 to TRBJ2-3, with no confident D gene call. The receptor's source is a woman in her twenties or thirties in good health and CMV-seropositive. Sequencing was done on a sample of PBMCs. The nucleotides are TGTGCCAGCAGCTTCTCTGCATTTCCCTACCTCTCCACAGATACGCAGTATTTT. Its coded protein is CASSFSAFPYLSTDTQYF.